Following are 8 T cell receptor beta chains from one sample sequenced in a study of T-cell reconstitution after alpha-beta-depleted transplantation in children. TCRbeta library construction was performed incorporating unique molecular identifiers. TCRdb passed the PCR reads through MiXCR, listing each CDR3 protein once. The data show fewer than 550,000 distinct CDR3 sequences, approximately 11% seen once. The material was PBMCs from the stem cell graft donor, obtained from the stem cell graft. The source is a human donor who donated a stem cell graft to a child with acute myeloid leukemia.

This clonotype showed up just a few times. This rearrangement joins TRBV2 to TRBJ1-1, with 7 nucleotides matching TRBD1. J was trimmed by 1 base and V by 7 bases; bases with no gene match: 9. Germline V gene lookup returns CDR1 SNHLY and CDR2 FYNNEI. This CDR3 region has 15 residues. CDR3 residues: CASTRGGGRNTEAFF. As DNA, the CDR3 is TGTGCCAGCACTCGGGGAGGGGGCCGGAACACTGAAGCTTTCTTT.

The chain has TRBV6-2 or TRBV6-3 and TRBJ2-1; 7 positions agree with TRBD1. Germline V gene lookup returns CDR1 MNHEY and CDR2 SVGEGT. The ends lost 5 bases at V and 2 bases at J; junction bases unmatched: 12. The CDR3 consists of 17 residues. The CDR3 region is CASSATKGAAAYNEQFF. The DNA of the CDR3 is TGTGCCAGCAGTGCAACAAAGGGGGCCGCGGCCTACAATGAGCAGTTCTTC.

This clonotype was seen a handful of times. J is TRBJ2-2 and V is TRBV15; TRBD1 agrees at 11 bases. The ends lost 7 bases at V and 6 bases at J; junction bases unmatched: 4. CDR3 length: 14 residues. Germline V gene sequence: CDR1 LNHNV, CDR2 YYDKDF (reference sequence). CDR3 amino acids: CATTRDRGSGELFF. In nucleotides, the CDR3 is TGTGCCACCACCCGGGACAGGGGGTCCGGGGAGCTGTTTTTT.

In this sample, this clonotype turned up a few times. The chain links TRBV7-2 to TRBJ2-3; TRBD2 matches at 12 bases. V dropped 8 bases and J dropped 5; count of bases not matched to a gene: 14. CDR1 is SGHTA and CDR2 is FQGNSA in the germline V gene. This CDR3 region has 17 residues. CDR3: CASPSTPSGRAVDTQYF. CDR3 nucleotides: TGTGCCAGCCCTAGCACCCCTAGCGGGAGGGCCGTAGATACGCAGTATTTT.

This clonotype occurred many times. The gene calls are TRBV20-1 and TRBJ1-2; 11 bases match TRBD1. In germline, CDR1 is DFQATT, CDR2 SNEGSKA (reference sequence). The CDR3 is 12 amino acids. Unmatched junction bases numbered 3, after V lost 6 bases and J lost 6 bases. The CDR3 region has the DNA TGCAGTGCGGGACAGGGGGAGAATGGCTACACCTTC. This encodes CSAGQGENGYTF.

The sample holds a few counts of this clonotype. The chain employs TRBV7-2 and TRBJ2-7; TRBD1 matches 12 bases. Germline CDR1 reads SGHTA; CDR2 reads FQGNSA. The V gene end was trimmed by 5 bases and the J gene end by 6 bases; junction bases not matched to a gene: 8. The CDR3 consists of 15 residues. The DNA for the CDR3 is TGTGCCAGCAGCCTTGGGGGGACAGGGGGCTTCGAGCAGTACTTC. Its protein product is CASSLGGTGGFEQYF.

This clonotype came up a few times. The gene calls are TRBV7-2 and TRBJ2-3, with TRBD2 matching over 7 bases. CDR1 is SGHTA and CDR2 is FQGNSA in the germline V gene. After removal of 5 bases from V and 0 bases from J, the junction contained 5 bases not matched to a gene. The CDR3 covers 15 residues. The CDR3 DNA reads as TGTGCCAGCAGCAATCTAGCGGCTAGCACAGATACGCAGTATTTT. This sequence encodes CASSNLAASTDTQYF.

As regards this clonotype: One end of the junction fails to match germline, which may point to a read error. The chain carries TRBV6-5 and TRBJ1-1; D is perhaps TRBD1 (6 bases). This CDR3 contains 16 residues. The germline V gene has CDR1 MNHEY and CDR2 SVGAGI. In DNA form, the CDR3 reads TGTGCCAGCAGTTACGGCGGGGGCGGTGGGAACACTGGAGCTTTCTTT. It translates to CASSYGGGGGNTGAFF.